A single TCR beta chain is shown here with its context. Antigen unknown. This sample was taken from a study of long-term antiretroviral therapy in people with HIV. immunoSEQ v3.0 was run at survey level. The repertoire was sequenced with immunoSEQ multiplex PCR; TCRdb's copy has only in-frame clones and lacks some. The table shows roughly 28,000 clones, with 90% occurring only once. Until DNA extraction, the samples held between 1-10 million cryopreserved PBMC. The V and J ends lost 5 bases and 6 bases, in that order; junction bases with no gene match: 6. CDR1 is MNHEY, CDR2 SVGAGI, per germline. The length of the CDR3 is 14 residues. Study-wide points: Viral resistance, ART adherence and therapy changes all lacked available data.

The TCR sequence derives from a woman aged 40 to 50 with HIV. This rearrangement joins TRBV6-5 to TRBJ1-5, with 8 bases identical to TRBD1. Sequencing used unsorted PBMCs, obtained around 5 years after starting antiretroviral therapy. CDR3 DNA: TGTGCCAGCAGTGTTGACGGGACAGGTCAGCCCCAGCATTTT. It codes for CASSVDGTGQPQHF.